This record covers a single TCR beta chain. This entry is derived from a study of blood T cell repertoires in COVID-19. Authors' methods: How many nucleated cells were present was estimated from reference gene primer amplification. Profiling relied on immunoSEQ multiplex PCR, and the TCRdb table lists in-frame clones only, not all of them. The V and J calls and clone size were taken over from that table, and D and trimming were inferred from the DNA. This sample has 60,000 to 75,000 clones, with roughly 84% found just once. Trimming cost V 7 bases and J 7 bases, with 11 bases left between them. This CDR3 has 12 residues.

This clonotype was sampled from a woman between 50 and 59 years old with acute or convalescent COVID-19. Input material: peripheral blood. The V and J genes are TRBV12-3 or TRBV12-4 and TRBJ1-5, with D tentatively TRBD1 (5 bases). The CDR3 sequence is CASNWGRQPQHF. Here the CDR3 DNA reads TGTGCCAGCAATTGGGGGAGGCAGCCCCAGCATTTT.